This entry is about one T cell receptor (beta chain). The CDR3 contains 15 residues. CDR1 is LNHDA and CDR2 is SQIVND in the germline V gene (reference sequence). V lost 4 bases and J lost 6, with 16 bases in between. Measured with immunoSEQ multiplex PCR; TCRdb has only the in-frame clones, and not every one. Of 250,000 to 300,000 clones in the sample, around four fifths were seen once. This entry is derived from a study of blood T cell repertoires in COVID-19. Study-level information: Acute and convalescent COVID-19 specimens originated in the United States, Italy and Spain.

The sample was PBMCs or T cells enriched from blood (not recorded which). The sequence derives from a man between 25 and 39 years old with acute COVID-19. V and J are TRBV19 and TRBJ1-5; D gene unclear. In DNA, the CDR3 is TGTGCCAGTAGTACCCGACCCGCTGGGCGTCAGCCCCAGCATTTT. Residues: CASSTRPAGRQPQHF.